This T cell receptor (beta chain) stems from a study of shared clonotypes between healthy human individuals. Turning to the study itself: Three CD4 naive, three CD4 memory, two CD8 naive and one CD8 memory plate were used per donor.

CDR1 and CDR2 from the germline V gene are SNHLY and FYNNEI. The V end lost 5 bases, the J end lost 2 bases, and 4 bases lay between the germline ends. This CDR3 is 11 amino acids long. Repertoires were generated with immunoSEQ multiplex PCR, while TCRdb's copy carries only in-frame clones and drops some. This repertoire shows around 750,000 clones, roughly 70% found once; its top ten account for more than 1.5%. Study-level points and caveats: Non-shared clonotypes displayed generation probabilities falling below those of clonotypes present in all four donors.

With respect to this clone: Antigen unknown.

Adult donors, all healthy and HIV-negative, had no recent acute infections or vaccinations. The specimen sequenced was memory CD4+ T cells sorted from blood. Specified subset: CD45RA-negative fraction. This sequence joins TRBV2 and TRBJ2-7; D is ambiguous. The TCR sequence derives from a woman aged 30 to 39 in good health. The CDR3 DNA is TGTGCCAGCAGTCAGGCCTACGAGCAGTACTTC. Translating it yields CASSQAYEQYF.